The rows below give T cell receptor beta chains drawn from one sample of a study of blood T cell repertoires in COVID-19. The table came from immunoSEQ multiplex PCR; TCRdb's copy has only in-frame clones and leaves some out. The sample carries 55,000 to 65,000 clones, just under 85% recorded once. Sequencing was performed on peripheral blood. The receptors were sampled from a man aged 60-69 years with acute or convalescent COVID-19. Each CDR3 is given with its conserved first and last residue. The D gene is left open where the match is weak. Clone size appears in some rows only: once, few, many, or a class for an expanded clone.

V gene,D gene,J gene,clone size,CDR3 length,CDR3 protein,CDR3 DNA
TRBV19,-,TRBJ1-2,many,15,CASSRGSGRISYYTF,TGTGCCAGTAGTAGGGGTAGCGGCCGGATTTCTTACTACACCTTC
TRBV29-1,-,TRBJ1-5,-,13,CSVADTSNQPQHF,TGCAGCGTTGCGGACACAAGCAATCAGCCCCAGCATTTT
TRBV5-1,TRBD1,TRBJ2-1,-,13,CASSEQGDNEQFF,TGCGCCAGCAGCGAACAGGGGGACAATGAGCAGTTCTTC
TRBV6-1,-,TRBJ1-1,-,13,CASSEIQSSEAFF,TGTGCCAGCAGTGAGATACAGAGCTCTGAAGCTTTCTTT
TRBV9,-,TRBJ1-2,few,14,CASSVGTTNYGYTF,TGTGCCAGCAGCGTCGGTACGACTAACTATGGCTACACCTTC
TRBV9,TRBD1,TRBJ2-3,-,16,CASSVGGGQLTDTQYF,TGTGCCAGCAGCGTAGGAGGGGGACAGTTAACAGATACGCAGTATTTT
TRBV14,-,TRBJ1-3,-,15,CASSQDIWGQNTIYF,TGTGCCAGCAGCCAAGATATTTGGGGGCAAAACACCATATATTTT
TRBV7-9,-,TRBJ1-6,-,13,CASSSSLSSPLHF,TGTGCCAGCAGCTCCTCCCTAAGTTCACCCCTCCACTTT
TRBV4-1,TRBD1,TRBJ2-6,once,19,CASSQAQGASFSGANVLTF,TGCGCCAGCAGCCAAGCACAGGGGGCCTCCTTCTCTGGGGCCAACGTCCTGACTTTC
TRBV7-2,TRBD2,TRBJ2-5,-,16,CASSFQAGATFETQYF,TGTGCCAGCAGCTTCCAAGCGGGGGCTACGTTTGAGACCCAGTACTTC
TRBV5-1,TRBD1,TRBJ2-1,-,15,CASSFRGPSYNEQFF,TGCGCCAGCAGCTTTAGGGGGCCGTCCTACAATGAGCAGTTCTTC
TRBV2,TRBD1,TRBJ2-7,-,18,CASRVGTGLSSFTYEQYF,TGTGCCAGCAGAGTCGGGACAGGGTTATCCTCCTTTACCTACGAGCAGTACTTC
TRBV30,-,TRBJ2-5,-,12,CAWSLRGGTQYF,TGTGCCTGGAGTCTCCGGGGAGGGACCCAGTACTTC
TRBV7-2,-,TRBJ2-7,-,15,CASSLEAGVVGEQYF,TGTGCCAGCAGCTTAGAGGCAGGGGTGGTGGGCGAGCAGTACTTC
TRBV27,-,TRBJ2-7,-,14,CASMPGGRINEQYF,TGTGCCAGCATGCCCGGGGGGCGTATCAACGAGCAGTACTTC
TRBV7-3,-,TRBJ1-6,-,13,CASSSGAGGTLHF,TGTGCCAGCAGCTCAGGAGCCGGAGGCACCCTCCACTTT
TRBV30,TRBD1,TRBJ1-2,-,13,CAWNPGGSYGYTF,TGTGCCTGGAACCCAGGGGGCAGCTATGGCTACACCTTC
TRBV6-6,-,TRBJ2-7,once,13,CAPRGDTSYEQYF,TGTGCCCCTCGGGGGGACACCTCCTACGAGCAGTACTTC
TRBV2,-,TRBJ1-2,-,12,CASSPHTYGYTF,TGTGCCAGCAGTCCCCACACCTATGGCTACACCTTC
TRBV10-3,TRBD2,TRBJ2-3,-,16,CAIKKTSGGRTDTQYF,TGTGCCATCAAAAAGACTAGCGGGGGGCGTACAGATACGCAGTATTTT
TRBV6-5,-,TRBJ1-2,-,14,CSARGGGYGYGYTF,TGTTCGGCTCGGGGGGGAGGGTACGGCTACGGCTACACCTTC
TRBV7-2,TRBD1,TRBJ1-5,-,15,CASSYNPGQDQPQHF,TGTGCCAGCAGTTACAATCCGGGACAGGATCAGCCCCAGCATTTT
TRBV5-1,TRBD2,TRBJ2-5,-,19,CASSLDPAGSGGAWETQYF,TGCGCCAGCAGCTTGGACCCTGCGGGTAGCGGGGGGGCCTGGGAGACCCAGTACTTC
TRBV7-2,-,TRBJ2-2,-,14,CASTASVRTGELFF,TGTGCCAGCACCGCGAGCGTTAGAACCGGGGAGCTGTTTTTT
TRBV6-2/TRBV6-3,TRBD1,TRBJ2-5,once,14,CASSWTGSQETQYF,TGTGCCAGCAGTTGGACAGGGTCCCAAGAGACCCAGTACTTC
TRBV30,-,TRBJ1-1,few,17,CAWSVNSHFGGLTEAFF,TGTGCCTGGAGTGTAAACTCCCACTTCGGGGGGCTCACTGAAGCTTTCTTT
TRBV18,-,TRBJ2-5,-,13,CASSPGTGETQYF,TGTGCCAGCTCACCAGGCACAGGGGAGACCCAGTACTTC
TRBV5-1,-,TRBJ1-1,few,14,CASSLARGNTEAFF,TGCGCCAGCAGCTTGGCCAGAGGGAACACTGAAGCTTTCTTT
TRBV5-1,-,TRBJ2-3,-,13,CASSLESGDTQYF,TGCGCCAGCAGCTTGGAAAGCGGGGATACGCAGTATTTT
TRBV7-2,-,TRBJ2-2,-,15,CASSSTRGNTGELFF,TGTGCCAGCAGTTCAACCAGGGGAAACACCGGGGAGCTGTTTTTT
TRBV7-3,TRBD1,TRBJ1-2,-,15,CASSRERQGEDGYTF,TGTGCCAGCAGCCGGGAACGACAGGGTGAAGATGGCTACACCTTC
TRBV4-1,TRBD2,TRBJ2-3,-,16,CASSPLLAGDTDTQYF,TGCGCCAGCAGCCCCTTACTAGCGGGGGATACAGATACGCAGTATTTT
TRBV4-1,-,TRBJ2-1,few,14,CASSPPGSYNEQFF,TGCGCCAGCAGCCCCCCAGGGTCCTACAATGAGCAGTTCTTC
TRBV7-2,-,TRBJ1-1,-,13,CASSFLSDTEAFF,TGTGCCAGCAGCTTCCTTTCGGACACTGAAGCTTTCTTT
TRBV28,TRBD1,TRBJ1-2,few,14,CASSPGTGVSGYTF,TGTGCCAGCAGTCCCGGGACAGGGGTATCGGGCTACACCTTC
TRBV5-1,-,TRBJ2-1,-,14,CASSSGEYYNEQFF,TGCGCCAGCAGCTCAGGGGAGTACTACAATGAGCAGTTCTTC
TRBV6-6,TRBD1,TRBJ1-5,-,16,CASSNTGASSNQLQHF,TGTGCCAGCAGTAACACAGGGGCTAGTAGCAATCAGCTCCAGCATTTT
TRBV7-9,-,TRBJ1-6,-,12,CASSFGNSPLHF,TGTGCCAGCAGCTTCGGGAATTCACCCCTCCACTTT
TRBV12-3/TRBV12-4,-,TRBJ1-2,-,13,CASSYKGNYGYTF,TGTGCCAGCAGTTATAAGGGGAACTATGGCTACACCTTC
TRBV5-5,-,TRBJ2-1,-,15,CASSLAAGRGIEQFF,TGTGCCAGCAGCTTGGCCGCAGGTCGAGGGATTGAGCAGTTCTTC
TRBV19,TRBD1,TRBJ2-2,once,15,CASTRTDRETGELFF,TGTGCCTCAACACGCACGGACAGGGAGACCGGGGAGCTGTTTTTT
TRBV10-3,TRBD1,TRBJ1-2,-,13,CAISAGQEYGYTF,TGTGCCATCAGTGCCGGACAGGAGTATGGCTACACCTTC
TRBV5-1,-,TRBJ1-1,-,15,CASTPWEGVGTEAFF,TGCGCCAGCACCCCTTGGGAGGGGGTCGGAACTGAAGCTTTCTTT
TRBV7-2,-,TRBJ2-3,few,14,CASSLARLPHTQYF,TGTGCCAGCAGCTTAGCCAGACTGCCCCATACGCAGTATTTT
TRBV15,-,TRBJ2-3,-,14,CATSSGTVSGAQYF,TGTGCCACCAGCAGTGGAACTGTCTCCGGGGCGCAGTATTTT
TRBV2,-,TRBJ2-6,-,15,CASSEAGGGANVLTF,TGTGCCAGCAGTGAAGCGGGAGGTGGGGCCAACGTCCTGACTTTC
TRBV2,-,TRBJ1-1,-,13,CASSPFVNTEAFF,TGTGCCAGCAGTCCCTTTGTGAACACTGAAGCTTTCTTT
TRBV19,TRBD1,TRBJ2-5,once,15,CASSTGQGVQETQYF,TGTGCCAGTAGTACAGGGCAGGGGGTTCAAGAGACCCAGTACTTC
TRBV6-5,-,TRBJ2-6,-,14,CASMEYSGANVLTF,TGTGCCAGCATGGAGTACTCTGGGGCCAACGTCCTGACTTTC
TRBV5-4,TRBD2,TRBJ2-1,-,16,CASSVARTSGGNEQFF,TGTGCCAGCAGCGTTGCCCGGACTAGCGGGGGTAATGAGCAGTTCTTC
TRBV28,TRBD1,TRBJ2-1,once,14,CASSGQGKYNEQFF,TGTGCCAGCAGTGGACAGGGGAAATACAATGAGCAGTTCTTC
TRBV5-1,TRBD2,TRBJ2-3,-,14,CATQTSGPTDTQYF,TGCGCCACCCAGACTAGCGGCCCCACAGATACGCAGTATTTT
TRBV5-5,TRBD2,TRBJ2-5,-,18,CASSMGTSGGAAQETQYF,TGTGCCAGCAGCATGGGGACTAGCGGGGGGGCCGCCCAAGAGACCCAGTACTTC
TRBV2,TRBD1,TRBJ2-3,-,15,CASSGPAGQGDTQYF,TGTGCCAGCAGTGGGCCGGCGGGACAGGGGGATACGCAGTATTTT
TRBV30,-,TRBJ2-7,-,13,CAWSVWRGYEQYF,TGTGCCTGGAGTGTGTGGAGGGGCTACGAGCAGTACTTC
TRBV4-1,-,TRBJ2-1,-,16,CASSQVNLVAYNEQFF,TGCGCCAGCAGCCAAGTGAATCTTGTAGCCTACAATGAGCAGTTCTTC
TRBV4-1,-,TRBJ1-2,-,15,CASSPGWEGNYGYTF,TGCGCCAGCAGCCCGGGGTGGGAGGGAAACTATGGCTACACCTTC
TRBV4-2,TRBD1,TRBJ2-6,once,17,CASSQLQGDSGANVLTF,TGTGCCAGCAGCCAGCTTCAGGGGGACTCTGGGGCCAACGTCCTGACTTTC
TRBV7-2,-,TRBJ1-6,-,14,CASSPTRADSPLHF,TGTGCCAGCAGCCCGACTAGGGCAGATTCACCCCTCCACTTT